The present TCR beta chain was sequenced within a study of T cells in Graves' hyperthyroidism and ophthalmopathy. Trimming removed 5 bases at V and 3 bases at J, with 12 bases between. Germline loops: CDR1 SGHNT, CDR2 YYREEE (reference sequence). This CDR3 is built from 13 residues. Isolation of PBMCs was performed on 8.5 to 10 ml fresh peripheral blood. RNA transcripts yielded amplified TCR beta CDR3 regions. With the HTBI primer set, the TCR CDR3 went through a first round of RT-PCR. TCRdb fed the multiplex PCR reads into MiXCR, producing one record per CDR3 protein. The data contain about 500,000 distinct CDR3 sequences, approximately 16% of them seen just once; the ten biggest clones take up about 18%. Overall study findings and caveats: Median prediction lead before ophthalmopathy onset was about 6.3 months with the model.

For this clonotype: Antigen unknown.

The clonotype was recovered from a woman between 18 and 29 years old with Graves' hyperthyroidism. The sample consisted of blood. The rearrangement links TRBV5-4 to TRBJ2-7; D gene ambiguous. The chain's CDR3 is CASRGHSGYEQYF. The CDR3 DNA is TGTGCCAGCAGAGGGCATTCGGGCTACGAGCAGTACTTC.